These 8 T cell receptor beta chains share one sample of origin, sequenced in a study of blood T cell repertoires in COVID-19. The table came from immunoSEQ multiplex PCR; TCRdb's copy has only in-frame clones and leaves some out. The sample lists approximately 53,000 clones, 89% occurring once. The material sequenced was peripheral blood. All receptors derive from a human donor in a cohort sampled during active COVID-19.

This clone has a single count. The rearrangement links TRBV6-2 or TRBV6-3 to TRBJ2-1; no reliable D call. Trimming took off 2 bases at V and 2 bases at J, with 7 bases between the two ends. Per the germline V gene, CDR1 is MNHEY and CDR2 is SVGEGT. The CDR3 loop spans 14 amino acids. CDR3 region: CASSYEVPYNEQFF. CDR3 nucleotide sequence: TGTGCCAGCAGTTACGAGGTGCCCTACAATGAGCAGTTCTTC.

This rearrangement joins TRBV12-3 or TRBV12-4 to TRBJ1-2; D not certain. V was shortened by 3 bases and J by 5 bases, with 10 bases between the two germline ends. CDR3 length equals 13 residues. The CDR3 DNA reads as TGTGCCAGCAGTTTTGGCGGCCGATATGGCTACACCTTC. Encoded protein: CASSFGGRYGYTF.

This clone was found once. The rearrangement uses TRBV5-1 and TRBJ1-3; TRBD1 aligns across 9 bases. The CDR3 has 17 residues. The ends lost 4 bases at V and 0 bases at J; junction bases unmatched: 8. Germline values: CDR1 SGHRS, CDR2 YFSETQ. As DNA, the CDR3 is TGCGCCAGCAGCCTCACCCCACAGGGGGCCTCTGGAAACACCATATATTTT. Translating gives CASSLTPQGASGNTIYF. Complete variable domain (other parts from reference TRBV5-1 and TRBJ1-3): KAGVTQTPRYLIKTRGQQVTLSCSPISGHRSVSWYQQTPGQGLQFLFEYFSETQRNKGNFPGRFSGRQFSNSRSEMNVSTLELGDSALYLCASSLTPQGASGNTIYFGEGSWLTVV.

This rearrangement joins TRBV18 to TRBJ1-1; a possible D gene is TRBD1 (6 bases). The CDR3 extends over 16 amino acids. V was clipped by 4 bases and J by 3 bases, with 18 bases between them. The germline CDR1 and CDR2 sequences are KGHSH and LQKENI. The chain's CDR3 is CASSQPGRGSDTEAFF. The CDR3 nucleotides are TGTGCCAGCTCACAACCGGGCAGGGGTTCTGACACTGAAGCTTTCTTT.

The chain links TRBV5-4 to TRBJ2-7; no firm D call. Germline V CDR1 and CDR2: SGHNT, YYREEE (reference sequence). The V end was cut by 3 bases, the J end by 3 bases, with 7 bases between. The CDR3 runs to 12 residues. CDR3 DNA sequence: TGTGCCAGCAGCTCCGAGGACTACGAGCAGTACTTC. It specifies CASSSEDYEQYF.

The chain combines TRBV3-1 (or the pseudogene TRBV3-2) with TRBJ1-4; 8 bases are shared with TRBD1. CDR1 is LGHDT and CDR2 is YNNKEL in the germline V gene (reference sequence). V shed 2 bases, J shed 8 bases, and the junction held 7 bases outside the gene matches. The CDR3 runs 15 residues. DNA for the CDR3: TGTGCCAGCAGCCAACAAGGGACAGGAAGAGAAAAACTGTTTTTT. The encoded protein is CASSQQGTGREKLFF.

The chain combines TRBV18 with TRBJ2-2, with 9 bases lining up with TRBD1. V dropped 5 bases and J dropped 4; count of bases not matched to a gene: 5. The germline CDR1 and CDR2 sequences are KGHSH and LQKENI. This CDR3 is built from 15 residues. The DNA for the CDR3 is TGTGCCAGCTCAGAAGTGACAGGGGGCACCGGGGAGCTGTTTTTT. It is translated as CASSEVTGGTGELFF.

The CDR3 loop is CSVARGGSYNEQFF. The CDR3, as DNA: TGCAGCGTGGCCCGGGGGGGGTCCTACAATGAGCAGTTCTTC. The gene calls are TRBV29-1 and TRBJ2-1, with 8 bases matching TRBD2. The CDR3 length is 14 residues. Trimming took 6 bases from V and 1 from J; bases not matched to a gene: 5. Germline V gene lookup returns CDR1 SQVTM and CDR2 ANQGSEA.